The 12 T cell receptor beta chains below all came from one sample that was sequenced in a study of blood T cells in healthy people across ages. The authors ran a second PCR of about 7 to 12 cycles using a sample-barcoded 5' primer and a J-beta primer mix. Using its own MiXCR run on the 5' RACE reads, TCRdb lists one record per CDR3 protein. The profile shows hundreds of thousands of distinct CDR3 sequences, roughly 50% of them singletons. Sequenced material: blood. These receptors were taken from a woman in her sixties in good health.

As regards this clonotype: A much bigger clone sits one base away, suggesting this may be a read error. The J gene is TRBJ2-3, the V gene TRBV20-1; D is unresolved. In germline, CDR1 is DFQATT, CDR2 SNEGSKA (reference sequence). The CDR3 is 14 residues long. Deletions cut 4 bases from V and 4 bases from J, with 15 bases between. In nucleotides, the CDR3 is TGCAGTGCTATCTACCAGGATCTGGCAGATACGCAGTATTTT. Translation gives CSAIYQDLADTQYF.

This clonotype turned up a few times. The chain combines TRBV11-1 with TRBJ2-7; D is possibly TRBD2 (5 bases). The CDR3 spans 14 residues. The V end lost 3 bases, the J end lost 0 bases, and 9 bases lay between the germline ends. Germline-derived CDR1 and CDR2 are SGHAT and FQDESV (reference sequence). CDR3 nucleotides: TGTGCCAGCAGCTTCGGGGTTAGCTCCTACGAGCAGTACTTC. Its protein is CASSFGVSSYEQYF.

About this clonotype itself: A much bigger clone sits one base away, suggesting this may be a read error. The gene calls are TRBV11-2 and TRBJ2-5, with TRBD1 identical over 9 bases. This CDR3 has 20 amino acids. The J segment lost 11 bases and the V segment lost 1 base, leaving 26 bases of the junction unmatched. CDR1 SGHAT and CDR2 FQNNGV come from the germline V gene. In DNA form, the CDR3 reads TGTGCCAGCAGCTTAGTACTCGGGATTGGTAGGGACAGGGAAGGGTATGAGCAGTACTTC. Protein product: CASSLVLGIGRDREGYEQYF.

Here the CDR3 reads CASSPRAGSNTEAFF. The CDR3, as DNA: TGCGCCAGCAGCCCCCGGGCAGGGTCGAACACTGAAGCTTTCTTT. The chain combines TRBV5-1 with TRBJ1-1, with a weak D call TRBD1 (5 bases). The CDR3 extends over 15 amino acids. Deletions cut 4 bases from V and 1 base from J, with 14 bases between. Germline CDR1 is SGHRS and CDR2 is YFSETQ.

A remark on this clonotype: A read error may produce the germline difference seen at one junction end. CDR3 DNA: TGCTCGGGGGGACGGTCAGCGGGAGTGGCGACAGATGCGCAGTATTTT. This translates into CSGGRSAGVATDAQYF. The chain recombines TRBV29-1 with TRBJ2-3; TRBD2 matches 8 bases. Germline V CDR1 and CDR2: SQVTM, ANQGSEA. The CDR3 runs 16 residues.

There are a few counts of this clonotype. The chain is built from TRBV4-2 and TRBJ2-1, with D hard to call. There are 13 residues in the CDR3. Trimming took off 0 bases at V and 8 bases at J, with 8 bases between the two ends. Germline V gives CDR1 LGHNA, CDR2 YNFKEQ. The CDR3 loop is CASSQEVGYEQFF. CDR3 bases: TGTGCCAGCAGCCAAGAAGTAGGCTATGAGCAGTTCTTC.

The chain couples TRBV12-3 or TRBV12-4 to TRBJ2-1, with 12 positions matching TRBD2. J gave up 3 bases and V 4 bases, and 13 bases lay outside the gene matches. This CDR3 has 19 residues. The CDR3 nucleotides read TGTGCCAGCAGTTCCCTAAGTTCATCGACTAGCGGGAGCTACAATGAGCAGTTCTTC. Its translation is CASSSLSSSTSGSYNEQFF.

The V call is TRBV9, the J call TRBJ2-2, with D possibly matching TRBD1 (6 bases). The CDR3 has 15 amino acids. The germline V gene encodes CDR1 SGDLS and CDR2 YYNGEE. With 8 bases removed from V and 6 bases from J, the gap between germline ends came to 20 bases. The CDR3 loop reads CASARLDTGSGELFF. The CDR3 DNA sequence: TGTGCCAGTGCCCGCCTTGACACAGGGTCCGGGGAGCTGTTTTTT. Complete variable domain (other parts from reference TRBV9 and TRBJ2-2): DSGVTQTPKHLITATGQRVTLRCSPRSGDLSVYWYQQSLDQGLQFLIQYYNGEERAKGNILERFSAQQFPDLHSELNLSSLELGDSALYFCASARLDTGSGELFFGEGSRLTVL.

The chain uses TRBV6-6 and TRBJ2-7, with D tentatively TRBD1 or TRBD2 (7 bases each). Per germline, CDR1 MNHNY and CDR2 SVGAGI (reference sequence). This CDR3 region has 13 residues. V was cut by 6 bases and J by 2 bases, with 11 bases left in between. CDR3 DNA: TGTGCCAGCAGGGGGGGGACAGCCTACGAGCAGTACTTC. Protein sequence: CASRGGTAYEQYF.

J is TRBJ1-2 and V is TRBV30; a possible D gene is TRBD1 (5 bases). The CDR3 has 13 residues. V was pared by 4 bases and J by 4 bases, with 13 bases between. The germline V gene encodes CDR1 GTSNPN and CDR2 SVGIG (reference sequence). CDR3 bases: TGTGCCTGGAAGCAGACCGGGGGCTATGGCTACACCTTC. This codes for CAWKQTGGYGYTF.

The rearrangement uses TRBV30 and TRBJ1-4; D is unresolved. The CDR3 has 14 amino acids. CDR1 and CDR2 from the germline V gene are GTSNPN and SVGIG (reference sequence). The V and J ends lost 1 base and 4 bases respectively, with 10 bases between them. The CDR3 region has the DNA TGTGCCTGGAGTGGCGTCAGAAATAATGAAAAACTGTTTTTT. Protein: CAWSGVRNNEKLFF. Combining the CDR3 with reference TRBV30 and TRBJ1-4 gives the whole variable domain SQTIHQWPATLVQPVGSPLSLECTVEGTSNPNLYWYRQAAGRGLQLLFYSVGIGQISSEVPQNLSASRPQDRQFILSSKKLLLSDSGFYLCAWSGVRNNEKLFFGSGTQLSVL.

The count of this clonotype is one. This sequence joins TRBV20-1 and TRBJ2-1, with TRBD2 identical over 13 bases. The CDR3 has 15 amino acids. Per the germline V gene, CDR1 is DFQATT and CDR2 is SNEGSKA (reference sequence). With 6 bases clipped from V and 3 bases from J, the junction kept 5 bases outside the gene matches. The CDR3 spells CSALRLAGGYNEQFF. CDR3 sequence (DNA): TGCAGTGCCCTAAGACTAGCGGGGGGCTACAATGAGCAGTTCTTC.